The next 31 T cell receptor beta chains were all read from a single sample in a study of cytomegalovirus exposure and HLA in healthy donors. With 60 Vbeta and 13 Jbeta primers, the PCR was carried out. This table comes from immunoSEQ multiplex PCR, and its TCRdb copy is limited to in-frame clones, with some not included. The table includes over 200,000 clones, approximately 70% detected once. The sequencing sample was made of PBMCs. These receptors came from a woman aged 30 to 39 in good health and CMV-seronegative.

The gene calls are TRBV6-1 and TRBJ2-3; 9 bases match TRBD2. The CDR3 loop spans 17 amino acids. CDR1 is MNHNS and CDR2 is SASEGT in the germline V gene. With V trimmed by 2 bases and J by 3 bases, 9 bases remained unmatched. The CDR3 DNA reads as TGTGCCAGCAGTGAAAACCGGGGGACTAGCTTAACAGATACGCAGTATTTT. It codes for CASSENRGTSLTDTQYF.

This clone was seen more than once but under ten times. This chain links TRBV27 with TRBJ2-3; a weak D match, TRBD2 (5 bases). The V end was cut by 9 bases, the J end by 2 bases, with 15 bases between. This CDR3 has 14 residues. CDR1 is MNHEY, CDR2 SMNVEV, per germline (reference sequence). The CDR3 spells CASSFSRDTDTQYF. In nucleotides, the CDR3 is TGTGCCAGTTCCTTCTCTCGGGACACAGATACGCAGTATTTT.

The genes are TRBV7-6 and TRBJ1-1; possible D gene TRBD1, 6 bases. CDR1 and CDR2 from the germline V gene are SGHVS and FNYEAQ. This CDR3 is 15 amino acids long. V was cut by 6 bases and J by 2 bases, with 16 bases left in between. The CDR3 here is CASSRPGGTNTEAFF. CDR3 DNA sequence: TGTGCCAGCAGTCGTCCGGGGGGCACAAACACTGAAGCTTTCTTT.

The chain links TRBV30 to TRBJ2-2; D is ambiguous. The CDR3 covers 15 residues. Germline V gene data show CDR1 as GTSNPN and CDR2 as SVGIG (reference sequence). V was shortened by 0 bases and J by 1 base, with 9 bases between the two germline ends. The CDR3 spells CAWSVLSWNTGELFF. The CDR3 bases are TGTGCCTGGAGTGTACTAAGCTGGAACACCGGGGAGCTGTTTTTT.

V usage is TRBV5-1 and J usage is TRBJ2-1, with 7 bases that match TRBD2. The germline CDR1 and CDR2 sequences are SGHRS and YFSETQ. The V segment lost 3 bases and the J segment 1 base; nucleotides outside the gene matches: 4. CDR3 size: 15 residues. This CDR3 is CASSSLGLSYNEQFF. The CDR3 coding sequence is TGCGCCAGCAGCTCCTTGGGACTATCCTACAATGAGCAGTTCTTC.

Notes on this clone: A junction boundary mismatches the germline segment, possibly from a read error. CDR3 in DNA: TGTGCCAGCAGCTTGGGCGGGGACCTTCACTACAATGAGCCGTTCTTC. It encodes CASSLGGDLHYNEPFF. V and J are TRBV5-5 and TRBJ2-1; D perhaps matches TRBD2 (6 bases). In germline, CDR1 is SGHKS, CDR2 YYEKEE (reference sequence). The CDR3 totals 16 residues.

This clone showed up just a few times. The chain joins TRBV11-2 to TRBJ2-7; TRBD1 matches at 7 bases. CDR1 is SGHAT, CDR2 FQNNGV, per germline. The CDR3 loop spans 15 amino acids. Germline trimming cut 1 base from V and 1 base from J; bases unmatched to any gene: 4. The CDR3 sequence is CASSLATDRSYEQYF. The CDR3, as DNA: TGTGCCAGCAGCTTAGCGACGGACAGGTCCTACGAGCAGTACTTC.

The sample holds a few counts of this clone. The chain has TRBV7-3 and TRBJ2-1; 9 bases agree with TRBD2. The germline V gene encodes CDR1 SGHTA and CDR2 FQGTGA. V lost 5 bases and J lost 12; bases outside the gene matches: 8. CDR3 length: 13 residues. CDR3 sequence: CASSLTSGGGQFF. The CDR3, as DNA: TGTGCCAGCAGCCTGACTAGCGGAGGAGGGCAGTTCTTC.

This chain links TRBV6-1 with TRBJ2-5; maybe TRBD2 (6 bases). Gene TRBJ2-7 matches the end of the DNA better, so the J call may be wrong. Germline assignment: CDR1 MNHNS and CDR2 SASEGT. The CDR3 loop spans 16 amino acids. The CDR3 loop reads CASSELASSAGYEQYF. In DNA form, the CDR3 reads TGTGCCAGCAGTGAACTTGCCTCCTCCGCGGGGTACGAGCAGTACTTC.

The J gene is TRBJ1-3, the V gene TRBV7-9; 9 bases are shared with TRBD1. V dropped 6 bases and J dropped 0; count of bases not matched to a gene: 15. Germline loops: CDR1 SEHNR, CDR2 FQNEAQ (reference sequence). The CDR3 totals 19 residues. CDR3 nucleotide sequence: TGTGCCAGCAGTCCCGGGACAGGGATTTCAACCAGCTCTGGAAACACCATATATTTT. Translating it yields CASSPGTGISTSSGNTIYF.

The CDR3 loop is CASSIVGREAFF. DNA for the CDR3: TGTGCCAGTAGTATAGTTGGCCGCGAAGCTTTCTTT. The chain uses TRBV19 and TRBJ1-1; D is undetermined. V shed 1 base and J shed 8 bases, with 8 bases lying between them. Germline assignment: CDR1 LNHDA and CDR2 SQIVND (reference sequence). This CDR3 spans 12 amino acids.

This chain joins TRBV29-1 and TRBJ2-2, with D hard to call. Trimming took 4 bases from V and 3 from J, leaving 3 bases between them. CDR3 length: 11 residues. Germline CDR1 reads SQVTM; CDR2 reads ANQGSEA. The CDR3 here is CSVADTGELFF. The CDR3 nucleotides are TGCAGCGTTGCGGACACCGGGGAGCTGTTTTTT.

The chain links TRBV11-3 to TRBJ2-2; TRBD2 matches at 7 bases. Germline values: CDR1 SGHNT, CDR2 YENEEA. This CDR3 comprises 16 residues. With 3 bases clipped from V and 0 bases from J, the junction kept 4 bases outside the gene matches. CDR3 sequence reads: CASSFGAGANTGELFF. The CDR3 nucleotides read TGTGCCAGCAGCTTTGGGGCGGGAGCGAACACCGGGGAGCTGTTTTTT. The full variable domain, with the rest looked up from reference TRBV11-3 and TRBJ2-2, is EAGVVQSPRYKIIEKKQPVAFWCNPISGHNTLYWYLQNLGQGPELLIRYENEEAVDDSQLPKDRFSAERLKGVDSTLKIQPAELGDSAVYLCASSFGAGANTGELFFGEGSRLTVL.

The chain carries TRBV29-1 and TRBJ1-1, with D hard to call. V gave up 7 bases and J gave up 7 bases, with 19 bases separating them. Germline values: CDR1 SQVTM, CDR2 ANQGSEA. The CDR3 is 13 amino acids. The CDR3 bases are TGCAGCGCTAGGGAGAGGGAAGGGAATGAAGCTTTCTTT. This translates into CSAREREGNEAFF.

To note about this clone: The junction and the germline gene differ at one end; a read error may be behind it. The J gene is TRBJ2-7, the V gene TRBV7-7; 7 nucleotides match TRBD2. Germline V gene sequence: CDR1 SSHAT, CDR2 FNYEAQ (reference sequence). The CDR3 loop spans 12 amino acids. CDR3 sequence: CASSLSGGEQYF. DNA for the CDR3: TGTGCTAGCAGCTTATCGGGGGGTGAGCAGTACTTC.

The chain uses TRBV7-9 and TRBJ1-2; possibly TRBD1 for D (6 bases). Germline CDR1 and CDR2: SEHNR and FQNEAQ (reference sequence). Deletions cut 4 bases from V and 4 bases from J, with 16 bases between. This CDR3 is built from 15 residues. Here the CDR3 reads CASSSPLGAVYGYTF. For the CDR3, the DNA is TGTGCCAGCAGCTCCCCCCTGGGGGCAGTCTATGGCTACACCTTC.

This clone appeared a single time. The CDR3 nucleotides are TGTGCCAGCAGTTTTTCAGGGGCGAACACTGAAGCTTTCTTT. Amino acids: CASSFSGANTEAFF. The V call is TRBV27, the J call TRBJ1-1; perhaps TRBD1 as D (6 bases). The CDR3 is 14 amino acids. V lost 3 bases to trimming and J lost 1 base, with 9 bases between them. Looked up from germline, CDR1 is MNHEY and CDR2 is SMNVEV (reference sequence).

The chain links TRBV2 to TRBJ2-5; 16 nucleotides agree with TRBD2. CDR3 size: 18 residues. From germline, CDR1 is SNHLY and CDR2 FYNNEI. Trimming removed 6 bases from V and 3 bases from J; junction bases left unmatched: 10. CDR3 loop: CASRGTGTSGGAEETQYF. The CDR3, as DNA: TGTGCCAGCAGGGGAACCGGGACTAGCGGGGGGGCCGAAGAGACCCAGTACTTC.

The V gene is TRBV9, the J gene TRBJ2-2; 7 positions match TRBD1. This CDR3 spans 16 amino acids. The J segment lost 0 bases and the V segment lost 2 bases, leaving 4 bases of the junction unmatched. CDR1 and CDR2 from the germline V gene are SGDLS and YYNGEE. The CDR3 reads CASSVLQGANTGELFF. CDR3 coding DNA: TGTGCCAGCAGCGTCCTGCAGGGGGCGAACACCGGGGAGCTGTTTTTT.

The rearrangement links TRBV12-5 to TRBJ2-1, with 9 bases aligning to TRBD2. Per the germline V gene, CDR1 is LGHNT and CDR2 is FRNRAP. V dropped 4 bases and J dropped 4; count of bases not matched to a gene: 5. There are 15 residues in the CDR3. In DNA, the CDR3 is TGTGCTAGTGGTTCTCCTAGCGGGGTGTACAATGAGCAGTTCTTC. Translated, it gives CASGSPSGVYNEQFF.

The chain links TRBV10-2 to TRBJ2-6; D tentatively fits TRBD1 or TRBD2 (5 bases each). The CDR3 spans 15 residues. V lost 6 bases, J lost 0 bases, and 9 bases lay in between. Germline-derived CDR1 and CDR2 are WSHSY and SAAADI. The CDR3 DNA follows: TGCGCCAGCAGCGAGGGGAGCTCTGGGGCCAACGTCCTGACTTTC. Translation gives CASSEGSSGANVLTF.

On this clone: The junction and the germline gene differ at one end; a read error may be behind it. V gene TRBV2 combines with J gene TRBJ1-1; a possible D gene is TRBD1 (6 bases). This CDR3 comprises 17 residues. The V gene's germline CDR1 is SNHLY and CDR2 FYNNEI. The DNA of the CDR3 is TGTGTCAGCAGTGAAGCGGGAACAGGGATGGTAGACACTGAAGCTTTCTTT. This codes for CVSSEAGTGMVDTEAFF.

The genes are TRBV27 and TRBJ1-2; TRBD1 matches 7 bases. Germline-derived CDR1 and CDR2 are MNHEY and SMNVEV (reference sequence). This CDR3 comprises 15 residues. With V trimmed by 6 bases and J by 4 bases, 11 bases remained unmatched. The CDR3 reads CASSDHRGAGYGYTF. For the CDR3, the DNA is TGTGCCAGCAGCGATCACAGGGGCGCAGGCTATGGCTACACCTTC.

This chain joins TRBV9 and TRBJ2-3, with D possibly matching TRBD2 (6 bases). The V end lost 1 base, the J end lost 2 bases, and 11 bases lay between the germline ends. CDR1 and CDR2 from the germline V gene are SGDLS and YYNGEE. CDR3 length: 15 amino acids. The DNA of the CDR3 is TGTGCCAGCAGCGTAAGGGCGGGGATCACAGATACGCAGTATTTT. This translates into CASSVRAGITDTQYF.

In this sample, this clone turned up a few times. The rearrangement links TRBV29-1 to TRBJ1-1; 8 nucleotides line up with TRBD1. Germline V CDR1 and CDR2: SQVTM, ANQGSEA. J gave up 2 bases and V 7 bases, and 6 bases lay outside the gene matches. The CDR3 consists of 13 residues. The CDR3 spells CSGRTGSNTEAFF. As DNA, the CDR3 is TGCAGCGGGCGGACAGGGTCAAACACTGAAGCTTTCTTT.

The rearrangement joins TRBV4-1 to TRBJ1-1, with a weak D call TRBD1 (6 bases). Germline values: CDR1 MGHRA, CDR2 YSYEKL. The V gene lost 3 bases and the J gene lost 3 bases, with 11 bases spanning the gap. The CDR3 spans 14 residues. CDR3 DNA: TGCGCCAGCAGCCATCTACAGGGAGACACTGAAGCTTTCTTT. Translating it yields CASSHLQGDTEAFF.

The chain carries TRBV14 and TRBJ1-4, with 7 nucleotides matching TRBD1. This CDR3 contains 13 residues. Germline values: CDR1 SGHDN, CDR2 FVKESK. Trimming cost V 2 bases and J 10 bases; bases outside gene matches: 4. CDR3 in DNA: TGTGCCAGCAGCCAAACAGGGGTCGGAAAACTGTTTTTT. This codes for CASSQTGVGKLFF.

The chain employs TRBV6-5 and TRBJ2-3; D gene uncertain. V lost 8 bases and J lost 0, with 12 bases in between. The CDR3 has 14 amino acids. CDR1 is MNHEY, CDR2 SVGAGI, per germline. This CDR3 is CASAPGGSTDTQYF. The CDR3 DNA is TGTGCCAGCGCCCCCGGCGGCAGCACAGATACGCAGTATTTT.

The CDR3 nucleotides are TGTGCCTGGAGCCCAGGGGGCAGCGAAGCTTTCTTT. Translating gives CAWSPGGSEAFF. The J gene is TRBJ1-1, the V gene TRBV30; 8 bases align to TRBD1. The V and J ends lost 3 bases and 8 bases, in that order; junction bases with no gene match: 5. The CDR3 contains 12 residues. Germline CDR1 reads GTSNPN; CDR2 reads SVGIG (reference sequence).

The genes are TRBV5-1 and TRBJ1-1; TRBD1 is a possible D gene (6 bases). The CDR3 loop spans 15 amino acids. The V end was cut by 4 bases, the J end by 1 base, with 14 bases between. Per the germline V gene, CDR1 is SGHRS and CDR2 is YFSETQ. The CDR3 loop is CASSLTGQPNTEAFF. Here the CDR3 DNA reads TGCGCCAGCAGCCTGACAGGACAGCCGAACACTGAAGCTTTCTTT.

A few counts support this clone. V is TRBV11-3 and J is TRBJ2-1; the match to TRBD2 covers 10 bases. Trimming removed 2 bases from V and 0 bases from J; junction bases left unmatched: 4. Per the germline V gene, CDR1 is SGHNT and CDR2 is YENEEA. The CDR3 length is 17 residues. CDR3 sequence reads: CASSLPTSGASYNEQFF. The CDR3 bases are TGTGCCAGCAGCTTACCTACTAGCGGGGCCTCCTACAATGAGCAGTTCTTC.